This TCR beta chain was recorded in a study of blood T cell repertoires in COVID-19. Study information: The United States, Italy and Spain supplied acute and convalescent COVID-19 samples.

Under the authors' procedure: Cell counts per sample came from amplifying reference gene primers. Sequenced by immunoSEQ multiplex PCR; TCRdb stores in-frame clones only, minus some. From that table come the V and J calls and clone size; the DNA was used to work out D and trimming. Of 350,000 to 550,000 clones in the sample, approximately 90% were seen once. V shed 5 bases and J 11 bases; nucleotides not matched to a gene: 11. The CDR3 length is 12 residues. The germline V gene encodes CDR1 GTSNPN and CDR2 SVGIG (reference sequence). The receptor's source is a woman aged 30 to 39 with acute or convalescent COVID-19. This sequence joins TRBV30 and TRBJ1-2; the match to TRBD1 covers 7 bases. The specimen sequenced was peripheral blood. CDR3: CAWSKGQPVYTF. The CDR3 DNA is TGTGCCTGGTCGAAGGGACAGCCCGTATACACCTTC.